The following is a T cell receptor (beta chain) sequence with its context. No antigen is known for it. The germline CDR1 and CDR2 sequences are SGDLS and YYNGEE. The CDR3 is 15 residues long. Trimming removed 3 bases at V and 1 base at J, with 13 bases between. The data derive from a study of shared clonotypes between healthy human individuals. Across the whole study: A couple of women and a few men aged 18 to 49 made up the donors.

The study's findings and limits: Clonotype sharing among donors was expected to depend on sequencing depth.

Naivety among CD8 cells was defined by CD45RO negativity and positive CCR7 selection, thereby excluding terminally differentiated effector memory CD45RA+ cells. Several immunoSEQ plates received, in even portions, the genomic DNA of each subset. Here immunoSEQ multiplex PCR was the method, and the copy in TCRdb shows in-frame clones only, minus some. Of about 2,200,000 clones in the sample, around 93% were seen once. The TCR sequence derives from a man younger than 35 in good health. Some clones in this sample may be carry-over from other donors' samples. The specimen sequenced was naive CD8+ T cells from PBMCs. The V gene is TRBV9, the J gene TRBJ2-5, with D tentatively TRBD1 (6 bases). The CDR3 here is CASSAQGRFQETQYF. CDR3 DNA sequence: TGTGCCAGCAGCGCACAGGGAAGATTCCAAGAGACCCAGTACTTC.